These T cell receptor beta chains were read from a single sample in a study of cytomegalovirus exposure and HLA in healthy donors. Method: immunoSEQ multiplex PCR; TCRdb's copy keeps in-frame clones and lacks some. The table lists approximately 52,000 clones, approximately 71% of them singletons. Material for sequencing was PBMCs. The receptors shown here come from a man aged 35-49 years in good health and CMV-seropositive. Each CDR3 is given with its conserved first and last residue. A D gene is named only where the DNA matches it firmly. Clone size, where shown, is once, few, many, or a class for clones that have expanded.

-	TRBV5-6	TRBJ2-7	-	TGTGCCAGCAGCTTGTATCTGTACGAGCAGTACTTC	CASSLYLYEQYF
-	TRBV2	TRBJ1-3	-	TGTGCCAGCAGTGAAGCTCCGTGGGAGTTGAGAAACACCATATATTTT	CASSEAPWELRNTIYF
TRBD1	TRBV6-5	TRBJ1-5	-	TGTGCCAGCAGACCGGGACAGGGGGCTCAGCCCCAGCATTTT	CASRPGQGAQPQHF
-	TRBV5-1	TRBJ2-5	few	TGCGCCAGCAGCTTGGACCCAGGGGTGGGAACCCAGTACTTC	CASSLDPGVGTQYF
-	TRBV2	TRBJ2-7	few	TGTGCCAGCAAAGGAAGGGGCCACTCCTACGAGCAGTACTTC	CASKGRGHSYEQYF
-	TRBV7-2	TRBJ2-3	-	TGTGCCAGCAGCATCCCCAGGACAGGCACAGATACGCAGTATTTT	CASSIPRTGTDTQYF
TRBD1	TRBV30	TRBJ1-1	few	TGTGCCTGGAGAGAACAGGGGGAAGCTTTCTTT	CAWREQGEAFF
-	TRBV7-9	TRBJ1-3	few	TGTGCCAGCAGCTCCAGGGTTGCGGCTGGAAACACCATATATTTT	CASSSRVAAGNTIYF
-	TRBV6-5	TRBJ2-7	-	TGTGCCAGCAGGACGGGAGCGACAGCCCACGAGCAGTACTTC	CASRTGATAHEQYF
-	TRBV14	TRBJ1-1	-	TGTGCCAGCAGCCAAGATTGGGGGAGGATGAACACTGAAGCTTTCTTT	CASSQDWGRMNTEAFF
TRBD1	TRBV7-6	TRBJ2-7	-	TGTGCCAGCCAACTCAGGGGGCAGAGCAACGAGCAGTACTTC	CASQLRGQSNEQYF
-	TRBV5-4	TRBJ2-3	-	TGTGCCAGCAGGTCCGGGGGATGGCGATTAGATACGCAGTATTTT	CASRSGGWRLDTQYF
-	TRBV5-8	TRBJ2-5	-	TGTGCCAGCCACACTATTAGGCAAGAGACCCAGTACTTC	CASHTIRQETQYF
-	TRBV30	TRBJ1-4	-	TGTGCCTGGAGTACTACCGGACAAGGTGAAAAACTGTTTTTT	CAWSTTGQGEKLFF
-	TRBV5-1	TRBJ2-7	once	TGCGCCAGCAGCTTGGTATGGCCCCCTTACGAGCAGTACTTC	CASSLVWPPYEQYF
-	TRBV5-1	TRBJ2-1	-	TGCGCCAGCAGCTTGGCGGGAGCCGACTACAATGAGCAGTTCTTC	CASSLAGADYNEQFF
TRBD1	TRBV7-3	TRBJ1-4	-	TGTGCCAGCAGCCCAGGGACAGGGTTAAATGAAAAACTGTTTTTT	CASSPGTGLNEKLFF
-	TRBV5-1	TRBJ2-7	-	TGCGCCAGCAGCTTGGGGGACAAAGTCCACGAGCAGTACTTC	CASSLGDKVHEQYF
TRBD1	TRBV30	TRBJ1-2	-	TGTGCCTGGATGCAGGGGGGTAGCGGCTACACCTTC	CAWMQGGSGYTF
TRBD1	TRBV6-5	TRBJ2-7	-	TGTGCCAGCAATAACAGGGGAAGCGAGCAGTACTTC	CASNNRGSEQYF
TRBD1	TRBV2	TRBJ2-7	-	TGTGCCAGCAGTGATTGGCGGACAGGGGGTTCCCCGTACTTC	CASSDWRTGGSPYF
-	TRBV6-9	TRBJ1-1	-	TGTGCCAGCCCCGCAGGAGGCACTGAAGCTTTCTTT	CASPAGGTEAFF
-	TRBV4-1	TRBJ1-2	-	TGCGCCAGCAGCCAATATGTCGGCTATGGCTACACCTTC	CASSQYVGYGYTF
-	TRBV7-6	TRBJ1-1	-	TGTGCCAGCAGCTTTAGTCCTCCTTCGCCGAACACTGAAGCTTTCTTT	CASSFSPPSPNTEAFF
-	TRBV5-4	TRBJ2-5	-	TGTGCCAGCAGCTTGAGGAGGGAACAAGAGACCCAGTACTTC	CASSLRREQETQYF
TRBD2	TRBV6-1	TRBJ2-5	-	TGTGCCAGCAGTGAACGGTGGGGCGGGGGGACCCAGTACTTC	CASSERWGGGTQYF
-	TRBV7-6	TRBJ2-5	-	TGTGCCAGCAGCCTAGTCAACCAAGAGACCCAGTACTTC	CASSLVNQETQYF
-	TRBV6-5	TRBJ1-1	few	TGTGCCAGCACTATTACAGCCGAGAGATTCACTGAAGCTTTCTTT	CASTITAERFTEAFF
TRBD2	TRBV5-1	TRBJ2-6	-	TGCGCCAGCAGCTGGACTAGCGGGGGCTCTGGGGCCAACGTCCTGACTTTC	CASSWTSGGSGANVLTF
TRBD2	TRBV11-2	TRBJ2-3	-	TGTGCCAGCAGCTTAGTAGGTGCGGGGGGCACAGATACGCAGTATTTT	CASSLVGAGGTDTQYF
-	TRBV6-1	TRBJ1-4	-	TGTGCCAGCAGTCCCATAACACCAGGCGAAAAACTGTTTTTT	CASSPITPGEKLFF
TRBD1	TRBV5-1	TRBJ2-7	-	TGCGCCAGCAGCCCCACCGGGACAGGGACCTACGAGCAGTACTTC	CASSPTGTGTYEQYF
TRBD2	TRBV7-3	TRBJ2-5	few	TGTGCCAGCAGCTTAAGGGCTAGCGGGGGACCACAAGAGACCCAGTACTTC	CASSLRASGGPQETQYF
-	TRBV25-1	TRBJ1-4	-	TGTGCCAGCAGGGCGGACGGGGGGAATGAAAAACTGTTTTTT	CASRADGGNEKLFF
-	TRBV19	TRBJ1-1	-	TGTGCCAGTACGGGAGTGAACACTGAAGCTTTCTTT	CASTGVNTEAFF
-	TRBV7-2	TRBJ1-5	-	TGTGCCAGCAGCTTAGTAGCCCGGGATAGCAATCAGCCCCAGCATTTT	CASSLVARDSNQPQHF
-	TRBV18	TRBJ2-1	few	TGTGCCAGCTCACCTCGGGGTGTCGCATACTCCTACAATGAGCAGTTCTTC	CASSPRGVAYSYNEQFF
-	TRBV4-1	TRBJ2-1	-	TGCGCCAGCAGCCAAACAGGGAGTAGTAACAATGAGCAGTTCTTC	CASSQTGSSNNEQFF
-	TRBV5-1	TRBJ2-7	-	TGCGCCAGCTCCGTGGGGGGTACCGTGTACGAGCAGTACTTC	CASSVGGTVYEQYF
-	TRBV5-1	TRBJ1-1	-	TGCGCCAGCAGCTTCAACTGGAACACTGAAGCTTTCTTT	CASSFNWNTEAFF
-	TRBV6-5	TRBJ2-5	-	TGTGCCAGCAGTGCCCTATGGGACACGCAAGAGACCCAGTACTTC	CASSALWDTQETQYF
-	TRBV5-1	TRBJ2-7	few	TGCGCCAGCAGCTTGGGGGGCCTGAACTACGAGCAGTACTTC	CASSLGGLNYEQYF
TRBD2	TRBV5-1	TRBJ2-1	-	TGCGCCAGCAGCTTGGCCCCAGCGGGGGTCAACAATGAGCAGTTCTTC	CASSLAPAGVNNEQFF
-	TRBV6-1	TRBJ1-2	-	TGTGCCAGCAGTGACACAGGGATTGGCTATGGCTACACCTTC	CASSDTGIGYGYTF
-	TRBV5-4	TRBJ1-4	-	TGTGCCAGCAGCTTGGACGGGACAGAAAAACTGTTTTTT	CASSLDGTEKLFF
TRBD1	TRBV9	TRBJ1-6	-	TGTGCCAGCAGCGTGGGCAGGGGGTCTCTTTCACCCCTCCACTTT	CASSVGRGSLSPLHF
-	TRBV30	TRBJ2-1	-	TGTGCCTGGAGTAGGCCAGGGGCCTCCTACAATGAGCAGTTCTTC	CAWSRPGASYNEQFF
TRBD2	TRBV4-1	TRBJ2-3	-	TGCGCCAGCAGCCAAGAGGTCGGGGGGGCAGGGACAGATACGCAGTATTTT	CASSQEVGGAGTDTQYF
TRBD1	TRBV19	TRBJ1-2	few	TGTGCCAGTAGCCAGTCCGGGACAGGGGGTTATGGCTACACCTTC	CASSQSGTGGYGYTF
TRBD1	TRBV4-1	TRBJ1-2	-	TGCGCCAGCAGCCAAGCGAGGGGACAGCCCTATGGCTACACCTTC	CASSQARGQPYGYTF
-	TRBV4-1	TRBJ1-2	-	TGCGCCAGCAGCCATCAGGGGACACACTATGGCTACACCTTC	CASSHQGTHYGYTF